The present T cell receptor beta chain was sequenced within a study of blood T cell repertoires in COVID-19. Assay: immunoSEQ multiplex PCR; the TCRdb copy retains only in-frame clones and omits some. The sample comprises a few hundred thousand clones, more than 75% of which are singletons, and more than 1% rests with the top ten. Germline loops: CDR1 LNHDA, CDR2 SQIVND (reference sequence). V gave up 5 bases and J gave up 2 bases; unmatched junction bases: 10. The CDR3 sequence is 17 residues long. The source is a young woman who had recovered from COVID-19. This chain connects TRBV19 to TRBJ2-3, with 10 positions matching TRBD2. The sequenced sample was PBMCs or T cells enriched from blood (not recorded which). CDR3 nucleotide sequence: TGTGCCAGTAGTGCCCCGAGAGCGGGGGGGGCCACAGATACGCAGTATTTT. It codes for CASSAPRAGGATDTQYF.